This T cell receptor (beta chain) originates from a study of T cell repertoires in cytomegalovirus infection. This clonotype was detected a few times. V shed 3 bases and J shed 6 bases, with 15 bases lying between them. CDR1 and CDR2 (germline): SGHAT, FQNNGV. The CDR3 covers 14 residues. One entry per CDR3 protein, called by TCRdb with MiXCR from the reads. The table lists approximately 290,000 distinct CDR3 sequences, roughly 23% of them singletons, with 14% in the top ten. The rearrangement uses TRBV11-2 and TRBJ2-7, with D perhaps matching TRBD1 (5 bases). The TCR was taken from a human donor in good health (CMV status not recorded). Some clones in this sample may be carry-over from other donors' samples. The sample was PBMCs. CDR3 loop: CASSFSHLRGEQYF. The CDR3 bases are TGTGCCAGCAGCTTCAGCCATCTAAGGGGCGAGCAGTACTTC.